Detailed here is one TCR beta chain. Its antigen is undetermined. The CDR3 totals 15 residues. The V gene's germline CDR1 is SQVTM and CDR2 ANQGSEA. Trimming cost V 5 bases and J 2 bases, with 18 bases left between them. The data are from a study of cytomegalovirus exposure and HLA in healthy donors. The overall study: As an earlier analysis found, about 190 million T cells yielded over 95 million unique TCR beta sequences. Study results and limitations: A missense DCLRE1C variant was associated with V- and J-gene trimming of TCR beta chains in a later analysis, and an independent cohort replicated the association. In presence/absence analyses, roughly uniform sequencing depth across donors was assumed. Researchers counted 150 to 200 TCR beta chains as cytomegalovirus-associated.

Primers for the PCR totalled 60 Vbeta and 13 Jbeta. Profiled with immunoSEQ multiplex PCR; TCRdb holds only in-frame clones, not every one. The sample has approximately 170,000 clones; around 81% are singletons. Sequencing input: PBMCs. This sequence was found in a young woman in good health and CMV-seropositive. V usage is TRBV29-1 and J usage is TRBJ1-2; D might be TRBD1 (5 bases). In DNA, the CDR3 is TGCAGCGTTTCCGAACGGGGGTCGGGAAACTATGGCTACACCTTC. It specifies CSVSERGSGNYGYTF.